Sequencing of this T cell receptor (beta chain) was carried out in a study of beta chain features in type 1 diabetes. Findings and limits, study-wide: In type 1 diabetes patients, VDJ junctions had fewer insertions; deletions at these junctions were more frequent. There was a moderate but significant shortening of TCRB CDR3s in all four CD4+ subsets of Type 1 diabetes patients. High TCR expression in some cells could lead to their over-representation in cDNA sequencing. PCR could preferentially amplify shorter templates, alike in patients and controls.

The V and J ends lost 3 bases and 3 bases respectively, with 10 bases between them. There are 15 residues in the CDR3. Germline V lookup: CDR1 SGDLS, CDR2 YYNGEE. Reverse transcribing all isolated RNA meant expressed TCRB transcripts were sequenced. Repertoires were generated with immunoSEQ multiplex PCR, while TCRdb's copy carries only in-frame clones and drops some. The table lists about 650,000 clones, over 10% of them singletons. Comment on this clone: As yet, its antigen is unknown.

This TCR derives from a man younger than 45 with type 1 diabetes. The chain combines TRBV9 with TRBJ1-6; maybe TRBD1 (5 bases). The sequenced material came from naive CD4+ T cells from blood. This chain's CDR3 is CASSADRHYNSPLHF. The CDR3 DNA sequence: TGTGCCAGCAGCGCCGACAGACACTATAATTCACCCCTCCACTTT.